The clone carrying this T cell receptor beta chain was detected once. This entry is derived from a study of blood T cell repertoires in COVID-19. Sequencing was performed with immunoSEQ multiplex PCR; in TCRdb, only in-frame clones are kept and a portion is missing. The data show 470,000 or so clones, with nearly 90% seen just once and approximately 2% held by the top ten. Trimming at V came to 2 bases and at J to 5 bases, leaving 7 bases not matched to a gene. The germline V gene encodes CDR1 SGHDN and CDR2 FVKESK. The CDR3 has 16 amino acids. The rearrangement links TRBV14 to TRBJ2-1; 9 bases are shared with TRBD1. The sequence was obtained from a woman under 30 with acute COVID-19. What was sequenced was PBMCs or T cells enriched from blood (not recorded which). The CDR3 sequence is CASSQFPRDRDNEQFF. The CDR3 nucleotides are TGTGCCAGCAGCCAATTCCCCCGGGACAGGGACAATGAGCAGTTCTTC.